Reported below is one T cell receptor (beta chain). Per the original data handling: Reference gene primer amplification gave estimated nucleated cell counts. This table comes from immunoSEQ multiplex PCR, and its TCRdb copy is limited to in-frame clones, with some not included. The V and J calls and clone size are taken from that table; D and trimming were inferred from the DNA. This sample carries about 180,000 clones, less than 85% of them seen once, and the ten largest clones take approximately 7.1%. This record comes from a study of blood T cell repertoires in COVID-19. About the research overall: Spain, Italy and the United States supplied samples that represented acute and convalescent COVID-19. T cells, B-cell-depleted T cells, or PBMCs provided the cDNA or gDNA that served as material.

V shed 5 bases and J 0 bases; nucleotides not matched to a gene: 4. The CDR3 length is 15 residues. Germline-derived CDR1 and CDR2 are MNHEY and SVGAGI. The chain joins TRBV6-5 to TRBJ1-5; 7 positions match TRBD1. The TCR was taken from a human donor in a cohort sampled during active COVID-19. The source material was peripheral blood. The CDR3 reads CASSLGQVSNQPQHF. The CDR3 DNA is TGTGCCAGCAGTCTTGGACAGGTTAGCAATCAGCCCCAGCATTTT.